This T cell receptor (beta chain) was recovered during a study of blood T cell repertoires in COVID-19. Between the trimmed V and J ends, which lost 3 bases and 6 bases, there was a span of 17 bases. The CDR3 runs 15 residues. Germline V lookup: CDR1 KGHSH, CDR2 LQKENI. This clone was found a few times. TCRdb's table, derived via immunoSEQ multiplex PCR, lists solely in-frame clones and lacks some. The sample lists 200,000 to 250,000 clones, roughly four fifths seen once, with 1.5% to 2% in the top ten. This TCR came from a man in his sixties who had recovered from COVID-19. This chain joins TRBV18 and TRBJ1-2, with D possibly matching TRBD1 (5 bases). Sample: PBMCs or T cells enriched from blood (not recorded which). The chain's CDR3 is CASSPSLAGSDGYTF. In DNA form, the CDR3 reads TGTGCCAGCTCACCCAGTTTGGCAGGGTCTGATGGCTACACCTTC.